Below are 21 T cell receptor beta chains sequenced from a single sample in a study of shared clonotypes between healthy human individuals. Profiling relied on immunoSEQ multiplex PCR, and the TCRdb table lists in-frame clones only, not all of them. The data hold 1 million to 1.2 million clones, with approximately 75% observed a single time. The sample comprised memory CD4+ T cells from PBMCs. Indicated subset: CD45RA-negative fraction. These receptors were collected from a young man in good health. Some clones in this sample may be carry-over from other donors' samples.

As regards this clone: A much larger clone sits a single nucleotide away, making a read error possible. The gene calls are TRBV29-1 and TRBJ2-5, with D perhaps matching TRBD1 or TRBD2 (6 bases each). Germline lookup yields CDR1 SQVTM and CDR2 ANQGSEA. The CDR3 length is 10 residues. CDR3 sequence (DNA): TGCACCGGGGGCGGTGAGGCCCAGTACTTC. Amino acid sequence: CTGGGEAQYF.

The chain is built from TRBV19 and TRBJ2-6; D gene unclear. CDR1 is LNHDA and CDR2 is SQIVND in the germline V gene (reference sequence). V was shortened by 1 base and J by 0 bases, with 4 bases between the two germline ends. This CDR3 is built from 15 residues. CDR3 loop: CASSIASSGANVLTF. The CDR3 DNA is TGTGCCAGTAGTATAGCGTCCTCTGGGGCCAACGTCCTGACTTTC.

The V call is TRBV7-8, the J call TRBJ2-7; D not certain. The CDR3 is made up of 16 amino acids. Trimming took off 3 bases at V and 4 bases at J, with 19 bases between the two ends. Germline values: CDR1 SGHVS, CDR2 FQNEAQ. In DNA form, the CDR3 reads TGTGCCAGCAGCTTGGCTGGTGGCGGAAATCCGTACGAGCAGTACTTC. Protein product: CASSLAGGGNPYEQYF.

This clone was seen more than once but under ten times. This chain uses TRBV27 with TRBJ1-2, with D possibly being TRBD1 (5 bases). From germline, CDR1 is MNHEY and CDR2 SMNVEV (reference sequence). The CDR3 runs 13 residues. Trimming stripped 5 bases from V and 8 bases from J, with 15 bases between. In nucleotides, the CDR3 is TGTGCCAGCAGTGCCCAGGGCTGGAACGGCTACACCTTC. This gives the protein CASSAQGWNGYTF.

The genes are TRBV28 and TRBJ1-3, with 7 positions matching TRBD1. The CDR3 runs to 15 residues. V dropped 6 bases and J dropped 2; count of bases not matched to a gene: 7. Germline V gene sequence: CDR1 MDHEN, CDR2 SYDVKM. CDR3 amino acids: CASSEPGQTGNTIYF. DNA for the CDR3: TGTGCCAGCAGCGAACCGGGACAGACTGGAAACACCATATATTTT.

The gene calls are TRBV28 and TRBJ1-5, with 9 bases fitting TRBD1. J gave up 1 base and V 4 bases, and 8 bases lay outside the gene matches. This CDR3 spans 17 amino acids. Germline assignment: CDR1 MDHEN and CDR2 SYDVKM. CDR3 loop: CASSSGTGFWSNQPQHF. The CDR3 nucleotides read TGTGCCAGCAGTTCCGGGACAGGGTTCTGGAGCAATCAGCCCCAGCATTTT.

The chain is built from TRBV5-1 and TRBJ2-1; no clear D. CDR1 is SGHRS, CDR2 YFSETQ, per germline. The CDR3 has 16 residues. V was trimmed by 0 bases and J by 2 bases, leaving 12 bases between them. CDR3 DNA: TGCGCCAGCAGCTTGGTACCTACCCGAGCCTACAATGAGCAGTTCTTC. It codes for CASSLVPTRAYNEQFF.

V usage is TRBV5-6 and J usage is TRBJ1-2, with D possibly TRBD1 on 5 matching bases. V was shortened by 4 bases and J by 8 bases, with 21 bases between the two germline ends. In germline, CDR1 is SGHDT, CDR2 YYEEEE. The CDR3 contains 15 residues. CDR3: CASSITGGLKEGYTF. The DNA of the CDR3 is TGTGCCAGCAGCATCACCGGGGGGTTAAAAGAAGGCTACACCTTC.

The chain is built from TRBV10-2 and TRBJ2-1, with a tentative D call TRBD2 (6 bases). The V end lost 4 bases, the J end lost 1 base, and 14 bases lay between the germline ends. CDR1 and CDR2 (germline): WSHSY, SAAADI. This CDR3 is built from 16 residues. Written as DNA, the CDR3 is TGCGCCAGCAGTGGGAGGGCTAGTCCGTCCTACAATGAGCAGTTCTTC. The encoded protein is CASSGRASPSYNEQFF.

V and J are TRBV4-3 and TRBJ2-7; D tentatively reads TRBD1 or TRBD2 (5 bases each). V dropped 3 bases and J dropped 0 bases, with 15 bases sitting between them. The V gene's germline CDR1 is LGHNA and CDR2 YSLEER. The CDR3 has 16 amino acids. CDR3 residues: CASSHTPGRGSYEQYF. CDR3 sequence (DNA): TGCGCCAGCAGCCACACCCCGGGACGGGGCTCCTACGAGCAGTACTTC.

This clone was seen only once. The J gene is TRBJ1-5, the V gene TRBV10-3; D possibly corresponds to TRBD1 (5 bases). There are 13 residues in the CDR3. Trimming pared 4 bases from V and 2 bases from J, leaving 6 bases between. Germline CDR1 reads ENHRY; CDR2 reads SYGVKD. The chain's CDR3 is CAISAGGNQPQHF. The CDR3 bases are TGTGCCATCAGTGCGGGGGGCAATCAGCCCCAGCATTTT.

The gene calls are TRBV28 and TRBJ1-2, with D tentatively TRBD1 (6 bases). Germline CDR1 is MDHEN and CDR2 is SYDVKM. V was pared by 6 bases and J by 4 bases, with 9 bases between. The CDR3 runs 12 residues. Written as DNA, the CDR3 is TGTGCCAGCAGGTCCAGGGGCTATGGCTACACCTTC. Protein product: CASRSRGYGYTF.

Only a few counts were recorded for this clone. At one end, the junction sequence differs from germline, possibly due to a read error. This chain links TRBV7-2 with TRBJ2-7; 7 nucleotides agree with TRBD1. The CDR3 runs to 15 residues. The germline V gene encodes CDR1 SGHTA and CDR2 FQGNSA. CDR3 in amino acids: CASSFKGGQGSERYF. Here the CDR3 DNA reads TGTGCCAGCAGCTTCAAAGGGGGCCAGGGGAGCGAGCGGTACTTC.

This clone was counted a single time. The chain has TRBV18 and TRBJ2-6; possibly TRBD1 for D (5 bases). Per germline, CDR1 KGHSH and CDR2 LQKENI. V was clipped by 1 base and J by 0 bases, with 13 bases between them. The CDR3 is 18 residues long. CDR3 coding DNA: TGTGCCAGCTCACCACTCAGCAGGGTAGGCTCTGGGGCCAACGTCCTGACTTTC. This codes for CASSPLSRVGSGANVLTF.

Turning to this clone: This specimen includes other DNA sequences encoding the same CDR3. The J gene is TRBJ2-7, the V gene TRBV5-1; 8 positions match TRBD1. This CDR3 has 14 residues. V lost 4 bases to trimming and J lost 0 bases; unmatched junction nucleotides: 3. Germline V lookup: CDR1 SGHRS, CDR2 YFSETQ. The CDR3 loop is CASSRTGSSYEQYF. For the CDR3, the DNA is TGCGCCAGCAGCCGGACAGGGAGCTCCTACGAGCAGTACTTC. The full variable domain, rest sourced from reference TRBV5-1 and TRBJ2-7, is KAGVTQTPRYLIKTRGQQVTLSCSPISGHRSVSWYQQTPGQGLQFLFEYFSETQRNKGNFPGRFSGRQFSNSRSEMNVSTLELGDSALYLCASSRTGSSYEQYFGPGTRLTVT.

The rearrangement uses TRBV7-2 and TRBJ2-3; D might be TRBD2 (5 bases). The CDR3 runs to 15 residues. The V gene's germline CDR1 is SGHTA and CDR2 FQGNSA. The V end lost 2 bases, the J end lost 2 bases, and 11 bases lay between the germline ends. Here the CDR3 reads CASSLPGRVTDTQYF. CDR3 DNA: TGTGCCAGCAGCTTACCGGGAAGGGTCACAGATACGCAGTATTTT.

The CDR3: CAWGQGTNYGYTF. DNA of the CDR3: TGTGCCTGGGGACAGGGAACTAACTATGGCTACACCTTC. The V and J genes are TRBV30 and TRBJ1-2; 8 nucleotides match TRBD1. The trim removed 5 bases at V and 0 bases at J, leaving 2 bases unmatched. Germline V gives CDR1 GTSNPN, CDR2 SVGIG (reference sequence). The CDR3 is 13 residues long.

The genes are TRBV6-5 and TRBJ2-7, with a weak D call TRBD2 (6 bases). Germline V CDR1 and CDR2: MNHEY, SVGAGI. The CDR3 has 15 amino acids. Trimming removed 3 bases at V and 4 bases at J, with 16 bases between. CDR3 sequence: CASSYRSGGIYEQYF. For the CDR3, the DNA is TGTGCCAGCAGTTATAGGTCAGGCGGGATTTACGAGCAGTACTTC.

This clone was counted a few times. The chain carries TRBV5-1 and TRBJ2-1; no definite D call. Germline assignment: CDR1 SGHRS and CDR2 YFSETQ. V lost 0 bases and J 0 bases, leaving 13 bases between the germline ends. This CDR3 comprises 17 residues. Here the CDR3 reads CASSLGSESRSYNEQFF. In DNA form, the CDR3 reads TGCGCCAGCAGCTTGGGATCCGAGAGTCGCTCCTACAATGAGCAGTTCTTC.

The chain has TRBV5-4 and TRBJ2-5, with 8 bases lining up with TRBD1. This CDR3 is 12 amino acids long. Germline values: CDR1 SGHNT, CDR2 YYREEE (reference sequence). V lost 4 bases to trimming and J lost 5 bases; unmatched junction nucleotides: 1. For the CDR3, the DNA is TGTGCCAGCAGCCGACAGGGGGAGACCCAGTACTTC. This codes for CASSRQGETQYF.

In regard to this clone: The same CDR3 arises from other DNA sequences in this sample as well. The chain recombines TRBV6-5 with TRBJ1-2; D not certain. Germline CDR1 MNHEY, CDR2 SVGAGI. This CDR3 is 10 amino acids long. V lost 8 bases and J lost 6, with 7 bases in between. The CDR3 region is CASRGDGYTF. The CDR3 DNA sequence: TGTGCCAGCCGGGGTGATGGCTACACCTTC.